This TCR beta chain was documented in a study of STAT5B mutations in CD4+ large granular lymphocyte leukemia (dated by TCRdb to between 2021 and 2022). Background for the entire study: Among healthy controls, the CDR3 'QG' motif was associated with a particular HLA allele. The study compared the TCRbeta repertoires of patients with CD4+ T-cell large granular lymphocyte leukemia against the TCRbeta repertoires of healthy blood donors. The purity of purified fractions was confirmed by flow cytometry on FACSCanto II or FACSVerse to exceed 95% among lymphocytes. General findings and caveats noted by the study authors: Main leukemic clonotypes were private to each patient, although 25% to 30% appeared at low frequency in other patients' non-leukemic repertoires. Compared with healthy CD4+ repertoires, CD4-sorted patient repertoires appeared more clonal, and this difference remained even after the putative leukemic clones were removed. Enrichment of TRBV06-family usage was observed among the top patient clones (8/27) relative to healthy controls (2/35). Data were not HLA-matched; higher clonality in CD4+ versus CD8+ T-LGLL could reflect the relatively small sample size.

From the cysteine up to the phenylalanine, the CDR3 has a length of 22 residues. Here the CDR3 DNA is all that survives: 66 bases in frame from base 1. Notes on this clone: The specificity of this receptor is unknown. Per-base quality was not reported, and no clone a single base away is much larger than it.

Buffy coats from 37 blood donors, supplied by the Finnish Red Cross blood service, were used as healthy controls. All TCR-sequenced material derived from peripheral blood: patient blood samples and healthy donor buffy coats. Peripheral blood mononuclear cells were isolated by Ficoll-Hypaque gradient centrifugation. CD4+ cells were magnetically purified from the buffy coats of healthy controls. Genomic DNA was extracted with the Gentra Puregene Cell and Tissue kit and quantified on a Qubit 2.0 fluorometer. The immunoSEQ assay at survey resolution was used to sequence TCRbeta rearrangements from genomic DNA. Per the original workflow: A lowest detectable productive clonotype frequency of 2.59 x 10-5 was observed in the TCR sequencing data. Analyses included only productive TCRbeta rearrangements, meaning complete and in-frame sequences. Simpson clonality, calculated in the immunoSEQ Analyzer version 3.0, was used as the measure of sample clonality. Clones were binned by frequency as very rare, small, medium, large (1-20%) or hyperexpanded (>20%). Generation probabilities were estimated with OLGA 1.2.3, V-gene circos plots were generated with VDJtools, specificities were searched for in VDJdb, and CDR3 motifs were identified with GLIPH. TCRdb provides this immuneACCESS table in a form limited to in-frame rearrangements. Some clones are lacking; in checked studies, under half of them reflect an unresolved V gene, and why the rest are absent is not known. That table gives V, J and clone size, and the DNA gave D and trimming. The sample records about 35,000 clones, roughly four fifths of which are singletons. More than 2% of the sample lies in the top ten.

Sequenced material: CD4+ T cells from blood buffy coats. This chain is built from TRBV21-1 and TRBJ1-2; the table assigns TRBD1, which was not confirmed against the DNA. TRBV21-1 has pseudogene status. This clonotype was sampled from a human donor in good health. The CDR3 has the sequence CASSKARIPHRRGQVGIDGYTF. The DNA sequence is TGTGCCAGCAGCAAAGCGCGAATACCTCACAGAAGGGGGCAGGTCGGTATTGATGGCTACACCTTC.